This T cell receptor (beta chain) was documented in a study of T cell repertoires in cytomegalovirus infection (dated by TCRdb to between 2018 and 2020). A note on the overall study: Donor HLA type was relevant to the analysis, because carriage of CMV infection together with the matching HLA type was indicated by public TCR beta signatures. General conclusions and limits of the study: In both this cohort and an independent cohort of 350 to 400 donors, the cumulative frequency of public TCR beta family members distinguished carriers of CMV infection plus the relevant HLA type. The ex vivo response was dominated by HLA-C-restricted CMV-specific TCR beta clonotypes, which also provided the single most frequent clonotype in two of eight donors.

Many counts were recorded for this clonotype. Its antigen remains unidentified. One base away there is no much larger clone; base qualities are not given. Instrument used: Illumina HiSeq 1500. TCRdb passed the public sequencing reads through fastp at Q25 and MiXCR, retaining productive beta sequences. CDR3 protein duplicates are merged, each entry listing the most common genes and DNA. This sample holds around 630,000 distinct CDR3 sequences; 24% were observed only once. The ten largest account for less than 10% of the sample. CDR1 SGHTA and CDR2 FQGNSA were looked up in the germline V gene. V is trimmed back by 0 bases and J by 4 bases, and the junction contains 2 bases that no gene match accounts for. The CDR3 has 15 amino acids, counting the end cysteine and phenylalanine. Of all the DNA, just the CDR3 is kept, 45 bases in frame from base 1.

The source of this sequence is a human donor in good health (CMV status not recorded). Some clones in this sample may be carry-over from other donors' samples. Sequencing used CD8+ T cells from PBMCs. The V and J genes are TRBV7-2 and TRBJ2-1; a stretch of 8 junction bases matches TRBD1. The CDR3 protein sequence reads: CASSLAQGGYNEQFF. The bases read TGTGCCAGCAGCTTAGCACAGGGGGGATACAATGAGCAGTTCTTC.